This T cell receptor (beta chain) emerged from a study of cytomegalovirus exposure and HLA in healthy donors. Sequencing was performed with immunoSEQ multiplex PCR; in TCRdb, only in-frame clones are kept and a portion is missing. The sample lists some 38,000 clones, over 80% occurring once. The CDR3 extends over 14 amino acids. Germline values: CDR1 MNHEY, CDR2 SMNVEV (reference sequence). Comment on this clone: Antigen: not known. One end of the junction is discordant with germline, which a read error may explain.

Whole-study results and caveats: Most TCR sequences proved rare, with some public TCRs found in many donors. Clusters of TCRs from the first cohort tended to co-occur in the roughly 120 validation repertoires (as a later analysis found).

The sample taken for sequencing was PBMCs. The sequence was collected from a young man in good health and CMV-seronegative. This sequence joins TRBV27 and TRBJ1-4, with D tentatively TRBD1 (6 bases). This CDR3 reads CASKAGTTDEKLFF. Written as DNA, the CDR3 is TGTGCCAGCAAAGCCGGGACAACTGATGAAAAACTGTTTTTT.